This passage covers 22 T cell receptor beta chains from one sample sequenced in a study of cytomegalovirus exposure and HLA in healthy donors. PCR was performed using 60 Vbeta and 13 Jbeta primers. Clones were read by immunoSEQ multiplex PCR, and TCRdb kept only the in-frame ones, dropping some. The sample's table shows 70,000 to 100,000 clones. Sequenced sample: PBMCs. The source is a man between 18 and 35 years old in good health and CMV-seropositive.

This chain links TRBV4-1 with TRBJ2-5; possibly TRBD2 for D (6 bases). The CDR3 extends over 15 amino acids. The germline V gene has CDR1 MGHRA and CDR2 YSYEKL. The V end was cut by 5 bases, the J end by 1 base, with 14 bases between. This CDR3 is CASSSRGTLQETQYF. CDR3 coding DNA: TGCGCCAGCAGCTCCCGGGGGACTCTCCAAGAGACCCAGTACTTC.

V gene TRBV15 combines with J gene TRBJ2-5; 7 positions agree with TRBD1. CDR3 length: 15 residues. Looked up from germline, CDR1 is LNHNV and CDR2 is YYDKDF (reference sequence). V shed 3 bases, J shed 1 base, and the junction held 5 bases outside the gene matches. This CDR3 reads CATSRAGDSQETQYF. The CDR3 coding sequence is TGTGCCACCAGCAGGGCTGGGGACAGCCAAGAGACCCAGTACTTC.

The chain has TRBV5-6 and TRBJ2-5, with D unclear. V lost 5 bases and J 9 bases, leaving 14 bases between the germline ends. Germline V gives CDR1 SGHDT, CDR2 YYEEEE. There are 12 residues in the CDR3. CDR3 nucleotides: TGTGCCAGCAGTCATTCGGCTGCGGCCCAGTACTTC. This encodes CASSHSAAAQYF.

The chain carries TRBV9 and TRBJ1-1; no reliable D call. The germline CDR1 and CDR2 sequences are SGDLS and YYNGEE. The CDR3 spans 13 residues. Trimming shortened V by 6 bases and J by 0 bases, and 9 bases separated the two germline ends. CDR3 sequence (DNA): TGTGCCAGCAAGGAGAGCATGAACACTGAAGCTTTCTTT. This encodes CASKESMNTEAFF.

The V and J genes are TRBV19 and TRBJ1-2, with 8 bases that match TRBD1. V dropped 1 base and J dropped 2; count of bases not matched to a gene: 6. This CDR3 region has 16 residues. Germline lookup yields CDR1 LNHDA and CDR2 SQIVND (reference sequence). This chain's CDR3 is CASSIGTGISNYGYTF. CDR3 DNA: TGTGCCAGTAGTATAGGGACAGGGATATCCAACTATGGCTACACCTTC.

Here the CDR3 reads CAWSPNGGSEQYF. The CDR3 DNA follows: TGTGCCTGGAGCCCGAATGGGGGGAGCGAGCAGTACTTC. The chain joins TRBV30 to TRBJ2-7; D is perhaps TRBD2 (6 bases). Trimming took 3 bases from V and 6 from J, leaving 15 bases between them. The CDR3 loop spans 13 amino acids. Germline CDR1 GTSNPN, CDR2 SVGIG (reference sequence).

V and J are TRBV10-3 and TRBJ2-7; 7 nucleotides align to TRBD1. The CDR3 runs to 13 residues. In germline, CDR1 is ENHRY, CDR2 SYGVKD. Trimming took 10 bases from V and 2 from J; bases not matched to a gene: 8. CDR3 protein: CATCTGEPYEQYF. Written as DNA, the CDR3 is TGTGCCACCTGCACAGGGGAACCCTACGAGCAGTACTTC.

This chain uses TRBV30 with TRBJ1-2; 7 bases align to TRBD1. The V segment lost 3 bases and the J segment 9 bases; nucleotides outside the gene matches: 4. The germline CDR1 and CDR2 sequences are GTSNPN and SVGIG (reference sequence). The CDR3 extends over 11 amino acids. The CDR3 DNA sequence: TGTGCCTGGAGGTCGACAGGGAGCTACACCTTC. It yields the protein CAWRSTGSYTF. The entire variable domain, with the rest obtained from reference TRBV30 and TRBJ1-2, is as follows: SQTIHQWPATLVQPVGSPLSLECTVEGTSNPNLYWYRQAAGRGLQLLFYSVGIGQISSEVPQNLSASRPQDRQFILSSKKLLLSDSGFYLCAWRSTGSYTFGSGTRLTVV.

The chain employs TRBV7-3 and TRBJ1-1; D remains unclear. V lost 0 bases, J lost 7 bases, and 9 bases lay in between. Germline V CDR1 and CDR2: SGHTA, FQGTGA. The CDR3 is 13 residues long. CDR3 in DNA: TGTGCCAGCAGCTTAACGGGCATACGTGAAGCTTTCTTT. Its translation is CASSLTGIREAFF.

The genes are TRBV30 and TRBJ1-2, with D tentatively TRBD1 (6 bases). The V end was cut by 3 bases, the J end by 8 bases, with 13 bases between. The germline V gene has CDR1 GTSNPN and CDR2 SVGIG (reference sequence). The CDR3 has 12 amino acids. The CDR3 DNA follows: TGTGCCTGGAGCCCTCAAGGGGGAGGCTACACCTTC. It yields the protein CAWSPQGGGYTF.

The rearrangement links TRBV2 to TRBJ2-5; 11 bases fit TRBD2. This CDR3 region has 15 residues. Germline assignment: CDR1 SNHLY and CDR2 FYNNEI. V gave up 8 bases and J gave up 9 bases; unmatched junction bases: 14. CDR3: CASRGLADYQAAQYF. CDR3 in DNA: TGTGCCAGCCGGGGACTAGCGGATTACCAAGCAGCCCAGTACTTC.

The V and J genes are TRBV9 and TRBJ2-1; D is possibly TRBD2 (5 bases). Germline V gene sequence: CDR1 SGDLS, CDR2 YYNGEE. With 4 bases removed from V and 3 bases from J, the gap between germline ends came to 17 bases. The CDR3 is made up of 16 amino acids. The CDR3 sequence: CASSHTDYRNYNEQFF. In DNA form, the CDR3 reads TGTGCCAGCAGCCACACCGACTATCGGAACTACAATGAGCAGTTCTTC.

V gene TRBV5-1 combines with J gene TRBJ2-1; TRBD2 matches at 7 bases. Losses at the gene ends were 0 bases for V and 6 bases for J; bases not matched to a gene: 12. CDR3 size: 17 residues. The V gene's germline CDR1 is SGHRS and CDR2 YFSETQ. The chain's CDR3 is CASSLGGFRSGINEQFF. The CDR3 DNA reads as TGCGCCAGCAGCTTGGGGGGTTTTAGGAGCGGGATCAATGAGCAGTTCTTC.

The chain combines TRBV5-5 with TRBJ1-3, with 7 bases identical to TRBD1. The CDR3 covers 16 residues. Germline-derived CDR1 and CDR2 are SGHKS and YYEKEE (reference sequence). J lost 3 bases, V lost 3 bases, and 9 bases had no gene match. CDR3 in amino acids: CASSSGDRVFGNTIYF. The CDR3 region has the DNA TGTGCCAGCAGCTCCGGAGACAGGGTCTTTGGAAACACCATATATTTT.

The CDR3 sequence: CASSYSPGGTYEQYF. The CDR3 nucleotides are TGTGCCAGCAGTTACTCGCCGGGAGGGACCTACGAGCAGTACTTC. V is TRBV6-5 and J is TRBJ2-7; 8 bases fit TRBD2. The CDR3 contains 15 residues. CDR1 is MNHEY and CDR2 is SVGAGI in the germline V gene. V lost 0 bases and J lost 2; bases outside the gene matches: 3.

The chain is built from TRBV6-1 and TRBJ1-2, with D possibly matching TRBD1 (5 bases). CDR1 and CDR2 from the germline V gene are MNHNS and SASEGT. This CDR3 has 14 residues. Trimming shortened V by 3 bases and J by 7 bases, and 15 bases separated the two germline ends. The CDR3 here is CASSEGGALAGYTF. Here the CDR3 DNA reads TGTGCCAGCAGTGAGGGTGGGGCTCTCGCTGGCTACACCTTC.

V and J are TRBV29-1 and TRBJ1-2, with 7 bases matching TRBD1. Looked up from germline, CDR1 is SQVTM and CDR2 is ANQGSEA. This CDR3 comprises 13 residues. V shed 3 bases and J 4 bases; nucleotides not matched to a gene: 5. In nucleotides, the CDR3 is TGCAGCGTTGACACAGGGGCCTCCTATGGCTACACCTTC. Its translation: CSVDTGASYGYTF. Full variable domain (remainder filled in from reference TRBV29-1 and TRBJ1-2): SAVISQKPSRDICQRGTSLTIQCQVDSQVTMMFWYRQQPGQSLTLIATANQGSEATYESGFVIDKFPISRPNLTFSTLTVSNMSPEDSSIYLCSVDTGASYGYTFGSGTRLTVV.

CDR3 DNA sequence: TGTGCCAGCAGCGTAGGTTCCCAGGGAGGAGAAAAACTGTTTTTT. Translated: CASSVGSQGGEKLFF. This chain uses TRBV9 with TRBJ1-4; tentatively, D is TRBD1 (5 bases). The CDR3 has 15 amino acids. Germline V lookup: CDR1 SGDLS, CDR2 YYNGEE. The V and J ends lost 0 bases and 8 bases respectively, with 14 bases between them.

This chain connects TRBV19 to TRBJ1-5; D is possibly TRBD1 (5 bases). The germline V gene has CDR1 LNHDA and CDR2 SQIVND (reference sequence). V was shortened by 3 bases and J by 10 bases, with 16 bases between the two germline ends. The length of the CDR3 is 14 residues. In DNA, the CDR3 is TGTGCCAGTAGTATTTCTGGGGCGGACAAACCCCAGCATTTT. Amino acid sequence: CASSISGADKPQHF.

The chain links TRBV18 to TRBJ1-1, with 7 bases aligning to TRBD1. This CDR3 spans 16 amino acids. Looked up from germline, CDR1 is KGHSH and CDR2 is LQKENI. The V gene end was trimmed by 4 bases and the J gene end by 0 bases; junction bases not matched to a gene: 8. The CDR3 here is CASSRKTGNVNTEAFF. The CDR3 coding sequence is TGTGCCAGCTCACGAAAGACAGGGAACGTGAACACTGAAGCTTTCTTT.

DNA of the CDR3: TGTGCCAGCAGTGGTACAGGGGGCGCGCAGGGAGGAAACACCATATATTTT. Its translation: CASSGTGGAQGGNTIYF. V and J are TRBV2 and TRBJ1-3; 9 nucleotides match TRBD1. The CDR3 length is 17 residues. V shed 4 bases, J shed 4 bases, and the junction held 11 bases outside the gene matches. Germline lookup yields CDR1 SNHLY and CDR2 FYNNEI.

The J gene is TRBJ2-2, the V gene TRBV4-1, with no clear D. This CDR3 has 17 amino acids. Trimming left V 0 bases short and J 0 bases short, with 11 bases between. Germline V CDR1 and CDR2: MGHRA, YSYEKL. CDR3 in DNA: TGCGCCAGCAGCCAAGATCTAGGTGATACGAACACCGGGGAGCTGTTTTTT. This sequence encodes CASSQDLGDTNTGELFF.